What follows are 27 T cell receptor delta chains derived from one specimen sequenced in a study of γδ T cells in repeated Plasmodium falciparum infection. TCRdb reapplied CATT to the multiplex PCR reads. The data show 45,000 to 70,000 delta-chain clones, with around 1.7% seen just once and about 15% held by the top ten. Vgamma9/Vdelta2+ and Vdelta2-negative gammadelta T cells were flow-sorted from PBMC for bulk sequencing. The specimen sequenced was gamma-delta T cells from blood. Receptor source: a pool of human donors (malaria-infected and uninfected, not separated).

To note about this clone: This DNA translates differently at residue 9 from the TCRdb protein, which is that of a much larger clone; a read error is likely, and the protein shown is the DNA's own translation. The chain is built from TRDV1 and TRDJ1; D call uncertain. The CDR3 is made up of 14 amino acids. Trimming removed 0 bases at V and 4 bases at J, with 9 bases between. Germline V gene data show CDR1 as TSWWSYY and CDR2 as QGS. CDR3 nucleotide sequence: TGTGCTCTTGGGGAACTCATCGGGTTCGATAAACTCATCTTT. The encoded protein is CALGELIGFDKLIF.

V usage is TRDV1 and J usage is TRDJ1; 8 bases match TRDD3. Because TCRdb records no J gene, it was assigned here through a match of the DNA to germline. Germline-derived CDR1 and CDR2 are TSWWSYY and QGS. V gave up 4 bases and J gave up 0 bases; unmatched junction bases: 16. CDR3 length equals 19 residues. CDR3 nucleotide sequence: TGTGCTCTTGGGGGCTACGTGGCGATGGGGGATGAGAACACCGATAAACTCATCTTT. This encodes CALGGYVAMGDENTDKLIF.

On this clone itself: TCRdb attributes to this sequence the protein of a much larger clone, which differs from the DNA translation at residue 6; a read error is likely, and the protein displayed is translated from the DNA. The chain couples TRDV1 to TRDJ1, with 7 bases lining up with TRDD3. The CDR3 extends over 20 amino acids. The V gene's germline CDR1 is TSWWSYY and CDR2 QGS. After removal of 1 base from V and 1 base from J, the junction contained 18 bases not matched to a gene. Here the CDR3 reads CALGEPDWGSFNTLTDKLIF. CDR3 bases: TGTGCTCTTGGGGAACCCGACTGGGGATCCTTCAACACCCTCACCGATAAACTCATCTTT.

This clone appeared a few times. TCRdb records a much larger clone's protein for this DNA, with a difference at residue 10 that likely arises from a read error; the protein given is the translation of the DNA. This chain joins TRDV1 and TRDJ1; 11 bases map to TRDD3. No J gene is reported in TCRdb; it was inferred here by comparing the DNA with germline. The ends lost 2 bases at V and 4 bases at J; junction bases unmatched: 30. Germline assignment: CDR1 TSWWSYY and CDR2 QGS. CDR3 length: 24 amino acids. The CDR3 sequence: CALGELKSPLWGGGYALLGDKLIF. DNA of the CDR3: TGTGCTCTTGGGGAATTAAAAAGTCCTCTCTGGGGTGGGGGATACGCCTTGTTGGGCGATAAACTCATCTTT.

This clone has only a few counts. This DNA translates differently at residue 12 from the TCRdb protein, which is that of a much larger clone; a read error is likely, and the protein shown is the DNA's own translation. This chain connects TRDV1 to TRDJ1; 9 positions match TRDD3. TCRdb carries no J gene annotation; the J gene was assigned here by matching the DNA with germline. The ends lost 1 base at V and 7 bases at J; junction bases unmatched: 19. The CDR3 totals 19 residues. Germline V gene lookup returns CDR1 TSWWSYY and CDR2 QGS. CDR3 bases: TGTGCTCTTGGGGAACACACTTCCCTCTGGGGGATGCACGCCGTTAAACTCATCTTT. Translation gives CALGEHTSLWGMHAVKLIF.

Many counts were recorded for this clone. The TCRdb protein comes from a much larger clone and disagrees with this DNA's translation at residue 11, likely due to a read error; the protein given here is derived from the DNA. The chain combines TRDV1 with TRDJ1; D is ambiguous. The V end lost 0 bases, the J end lost 1 base, and 15 bases lay between the germline ends. The length of the CDR3 is 17 residues. Germline CDR1 is TSWWSYY and CDR2 is QGS. CDR3 loop: CALGELPSYISTDKLIF. In DNA form, the CDR3 reads TGTGCTCTTGGGGAACTTCCATCATATATCTCCACCGATAAACTCATCTTT.

This clone occurred a few times. TCRdb's entry gives the protein of a much larger clone, which mismatches this DNA's translation at residue 4, likely from a read error; the protein reported here is translated from the DNA. The rearrangement joins TRDV1 to TRDJ1, with D perhaps matching TRDD2 or TRDD3 (5 bases each). The germline CDR1 and CDR2 sequences are TSWWSYY and QGS. The CDR3 runs to 16 residues. In DNA form, the CDR3 reads TGTGCTCTTAGGGACCTACGAGGGGAAGTCACCGATAAACTCATCTTT. Its translation is CALRDLRGEVTDKLIF.

Note on this clone: The protein recorded in TCRdb matches a much larger clone and deviates from this DNA's translation at residue 4, suggesting a read error; the protein here is obtained by translating the DNA. The chain carries TRDV1 and TRDJ1, with 8 bases identical to TRDD3. Germline CDR1 is TSWWSYY and CDR2 is QGS. The CDR3 length is 20 residues. The CDR3 coding sequence is TGTGCTCTTAGGGAACCCAGCCCTCCCAAATACTGGGGGCTCACCGATAAACTCATCTTT. It is translated as CALREPSPPKYWGLTDKLIF.

This clone was detected only a few times. Only one base separates this from a far larger clonotype, so it likely reflects a read error. Additional DNA sequences in this sample encode the identical CDR3. The V gene is TRAV38-2/DV8; the J gene was not called; the DNA was not compared with TRDD3, the D call given in the table. The CDR3 extends over 20 amino acids. The germline V gene encodes CDR1 TSESDYY and CDR2 QEAYKQQN. The DNA for the CDR3 is TGTGCTTATAGGAGCGCGACCCTACGAGAGGGTAGGGGCCTCACCGATAAGCTCATCTTT. Protein product: CAYRSATLREGRGLTDKLIF.

Notes on this clone: With only one base between it and a far larger clone, this is likely a read error. This sample also contains other DNA sequences that code for the same CDR3. This chain links TRDV1 with TRDJ1; the match to TRDD3 covers 7 bases. Unmatched junction bases numbered 28, after V lost 3 bases and J lost 0 bases. The CDR3 is 23 amino acids. Germline V gives CDR1 TSWWSYY, CDR2 QGS. The CDR3 DNA sequence: TGTGCTCTTGGGGAGCATGTAACCTACCCGGGGAACTGGGGAATACTGTACACCGATAAACTCATCTTT. Translated, it gives CALGEHVTYPGNWGILYTDKLIF.

This clone was seen many times. The protein held in TCRdb is that of a much larger clone and does not match this DNA's translation at residue 15, likely because of a read error; the protein shown is translated from the DNA. J is TRDJ1 and V is TRDV1, with 12 positions matching TRDD3. The J gene comes from matching the DNA to germline here; TCRdb lacks it. The length of the CDR3 is 23 residues. Germline lookup yields CDR1 TSWWSYY and CDR2 QGS. The J segment lost 0 bases and the V segment lost 0 bases, leaving 20 bases of the junction unmatched. The CDR3 is CALGELPIMYWGILPPYTDKLIF. The DNA of the CDR3 is TGTGCTCTTGGGGAACTCCCCATCATGTACTGGGGGATACTCCCCCCCTACACCGATAAACTCATCTTT.

As regards this clone: This DNA's translation and the protein TCRdb lists, from a much larger clone, do not match at residue 16, likely due to a read error; the protein shown is translated from the DNA. The genes are TRDV1 and TRDJ1; 10 nucleotides match TRDD3. No J segment appears in TCRdb, so it was assigned here by matching the sequence to germline. The germline V gene encodes CDR1 TSWWSYY and CDR2 QGS. This CDR3 is 20 amino acids long. CDR3 loop: CALGDESLTGDTRSTNKLIF. CDR3 in DNA: TGTGCTCTTGGGGATGAGTCACTTACGGGGGATACGCGTAGCACCAATAAACTCATCTTT.

This clone was recorded many times. This DNA's translation and the protein TCRdb lists, from a much larger clone, do not match at residue 21, likely due to a read error; the protein shown is translated from the DNA. The rearrangement joins TRDV3 to TRDJ1; the match to TRDD3 covers 13 bases. The CDR3 contains 24 residues. The germline CDR1 and CDR2 sequences are TVYSNPD and GDNSRS (reference sequence). The CDR3, as DNA: TGTGCCCGTCACGGCGCTCCCCACTCACCTAATCATTACTGGGGGATACGAGGCACCGATAGACTCATCTTT. Translating gives CARHGAPHSPNHYWGIRGTDRLIF. Full variable domain (outside the CDR3, taken from reference TRDV3 and TRDJ1): CDKVTQSSPDQTVASGSEVVLLCTYDTVYSNPDLFWYRIRPDYSFQFVFYGDNSRSEGADFTQGRFSVKHILTQKAFHLVISPVRTEDSATYYCARHGAPHSPNHYWGIRGTDRLIFGKGTRVTVEP.

In regard to this clone: The protein TCRdb gives is from a much larger clone and does not agree with this DNA's translation at residue 17, likely a read error; the protein shown here comes from the DNA. The genes are TRDV1 and TRDJ1; 7 nucleotides align to TRDD2. CDR3 length equals 20 residues. Germline V gene lookup returns CDR1 TSWWSYY and CDR2 QGS. The DNA for the CDR3 is TGTGCTCTTGGGGAACTTTCCTACTCCACAAGGGATCCAAAGGCCGATAGACTCATCTTT. As protein: CALGELSYSTRDPKADRLIF.

This clone showed up just a few times. A read error likely explains why the TCRdb protein, taken from a much larger clone, differs from this DNA's translation at residue 10; the protein shown is translated from the DNA. The chain combines TRDV2 with TRDJ1; no reliable D call. The J gene is absent in TCRdb and was assigned here via DNA matching to germline. This CDR3 is 14 amino acids long. Germline CDR1 and CDR2: GEAIGNYY and EKD. The V gene lost 0 bases and the J gene lost 7 bases, with 14 bases spanning the gap. CDR3 sequence (DNA): TGTGCCTGTGACACCGCAGGGCGGAGGGGTAAACTCATCTTT. This codes for CACDTAGRRGKLIF.

To note about this clone: A far larger clone is one nucleotide away, so this likely arose from a read error. This CDR3 is also generated by other DNA sequences in the sample. CDR3 nucleotide sequence: TGTGCTCTCGGGGAATTGGCCTTCCCGAATACTGGGGGCACTTACACCGATAAACTCATCTTT. It translates to CALGELAFPNTGGTYTDKLIF. The J gene is TRDJ1, the V gene TRDV1; 8 nucleotides align to TRDD3. Matching the DNA to germline supplied the J gene, which TCRdb does not give. The CDR3 runs to 21 residues. Germline CDR1 TSWWSYY, CDR2 QGS.

This clone turned up a few times. TCRdb's entry gives the protein of a much larger clone, which mismatches this DNA's translation at residues 12 and 18, likely from a read error; the protein reported here is translated from the DNA. The J gene is TRDJ1, the V gene TRDV1, with 9 bases that match TRDD3. The V gene end was trimmed by 4 bases and the J gene end by 9 bases; junction bases not matched to a gene: 30. This CDR3 has 21 amino acids. Germline CDR1 is TSWWSYY and CDR2 is QGS. For the CDR3, the DNA is TGTGCTCTTGGGGGCTGTTCCTACCCGTCCGTGACACTGGGGGACCGGCTTGAACTCATCTTT. Translated: CALGGCSYPSVTLGDRLELIF.

This clone was observed a few times. This is likely an artifact of a read error, given a far larger clone one base away. The identical CDR3 is also encoded by other nucleotide sequences in the sample. The CDR3 region has the DNA TGTGCTCTTGGGCAAAGCTTACTACTCATGAGTCACCTATACTGGAAAACCTATAAACTCATCTTT. This translates into CALGQSLLLMSHLYWKTYKLIF. J is TRDJ1 and V is TRDV1, with D tentatively TRDD3 (5 bases). TCRdb leaves out the J gene; it was filled in here by matching the DNA to germline. The CDR3 is made up of 22 amino acids. The germline CDR1 and CDR2 sequences are TSWWSYY and QGS. Trimming removed 5 bases at V and 6 bases at J, with 40 bases between.

Ten or more counts support this clone. The protein TCRdb lists belongs to a much larger clone and differs from this DNA's translation at residue 7, which points to a read error; the protein shown is made from the DNA. V gene TRDV2 combines with J gene TRDJ1; D may be TRDD2 (5 bases). TCRdb supplies no J gene; here it was assigned by aligning the nucleotide sequence to germline. V lost 0 bases to trimming and J lost 10 bases, with 17 bases between them. The germline CDR1 and CDR2 sequences are GEAIGNYY and EKD. There are 14 residues in the CDR3. The CDR3 protein is CACDTPSVVGVLIF. CDR3 nucleotide sequence: TGTGCCTGTGACACCCCTTCTGTAGTTGGCGTACTCATCTTT.

This clone was recorded many times. Translating this DNA gives a protein that differs at residue 12 from the TCRdb one, which belongs to a much larger clone; a read error is likely, and the protein shown is this translation. The chain links TRDV1 to TRDJ1; D gene unclear. The V end was cut by 1 base, the J end by 3 bases, with 18 bases between. Per germline, CDR1 TSWWSYY and CDR2 QGS. The length of the CDR3 is 17 residues. DNA of the CDR3: TGTGCTCTTGGGGAACGCAAGGGAGCCCAGTACGCCGATAAACTCATCTTT. Encoded protein: CALGERKGAQYADKLIF.

This clone was recorded at least ten times. The protein TCRdb gives is from a much larger clone and does not agree with this DNA's translation at residue 16, likely a read error; the protein shown here comes from the DNA. This chain joins TRDV1 and TRDJ1, with 10 bases that match TRDD3. Assignment of the J gene here rests on matching the DNA to germline, because TCRdb gives none. V lost 1 base to trimming and J lost 7 bases; unmatched junction nucleotides: 30. The CDR3 is made up of 23 amino acids. Germline V lookup: CDR1 TSWWSYY, CDR2 QGS. CDR3 residues: CALGERGKGGLRLGDPRPCKLIF. The CDR3 bases are TGTGCTCTTGGGGAACGAGGTAAGGGTGGCCTACGACTGGGGGATCCCAGACCGTGTAAACTCATCTTT.

For this clone: The protein given by TCRdb reflects a much larger clone and differs at residue 18 from this DNA's translation, likely from a read error; the protein shown is the DNA's translation. The chain is built from TRDV1 and TRDJ1; 12 bases are shared with TRDD3. V was pared by 5 bases and J by 7 bases, with 29 bases of the junction left unmatched. The CDR3 sequence is 22 residues long. The V gene's germline CDR1 is TSWWSYY and CDR2 QGS. The CDR3, as DNA: TGTGCTCTTGGGATATCCTTTCCCTTCCTATACTGGGGGATACAAGATGTCGGTAAACTCATCTTT. Protein sequence: CALGISFPFLYWGIQDVGKLIF.

This clone appeared a few times. TCRdb has a much larger clone's protein, which differs at residues 4 and 17 from the translation of this DNA, likely because of a read error; what is shown is the protein translated from the DNA. V usage is TRDV3 and J usage is TRDJ3, with TRDD3 identical over 12 bases. This CDR3 is built from 26 residues. Germline V lookup: CDR1 TVYSNPD, CDR2 GDNSRS (reference sequence). The ends lost 5 bases at V and 0 bases at J; junction bases unmatched: 32. The CDR3 spells CAPTVFRASQRTGGYPPSWDTRQMFF. CDR3 in DNA: TGTGCCCCCACGGTATTCCGCGCCAGCCAGCGTACTGGGGGATACCCCCCCTCCTGGGACACCCGACAGATGTTTTTC.

This clone has at least ten counts. A far more abundant clone sits one base away, making this likely a read error. Distinct nucleotide sequences in the sample also encode this CDR3. The chain couples TRDV1 to TRDJ1; D unresolved. CDR1 and CDR2 (germline): TSWWSYY, QGS. Trimming took off 4 bases at V and 0 bases at J, with 24 bases between the two ends. The CDR3 consists of 19 residues. CDR3 in amino acids: CALGGRLKKSLRYTDKLIF. For the CDR3, the DNA is TGTGCTCTTGGGGGGAGACTTAAAAAGTCCCTCCGGTACACCGATAAACTCATCTTT.

This clone was recorded at least ten times. TCRdb's protein, taken from a much larger clone, differs from this DNA's translation at residue 13, likely owing to a read error; the protein displayed comes from the DNA. This chain uses TRDV1 with TRDJ1; 7 nucleotides match TRDD3. Germline V gene lookup returns CDR1 TSWWSYY and CDR2 QGS. The CDR3 has 20 amino acids. V dropped 4 bases and J dropped 2; count of bases not matched to a gene: 22. The CDR3 DNA reads as TGTGCTCTTGGGGCAATACCGGGGGATTTAAAAGGGTGTAAGACCGATAAACTCATCTTT. Translation: CALGAIPGDLKGCKTDKLIF.

This clone showed up just a few times. TCRdb has a much larger clone's protein, which differs at residue 8 from the translation of this DNA, likely because of a read error; what is shown is the protein translated from the DNA. The chain uses TRDV2 and TRDJ1; 8 bases line up with TRDD3. As TCRdb names no J gene, one was assigned here on the basis of a DNA match to germline. The CDR3 is 29 residues long. J lost 0 bases, V lost 3 bases, and 47 bases had no gene match. The germline gives CDR1 GEAIGNYY, CDR2 EKD. In DNA, the CDR3 is TGTGCCTGTGACCCTGCCTTCTGGCCCAATGGAGTAGAGCCCTTACTGGGGGCCGACGCTGACCTATACACCGATAAACTCATCTTT. Its protein is CACDPAFWPNGVEPLLGADADLYTDKLIF.

The sample holds many counts of this clone. TCRdb has a much larger clone's protein, which differs at residue 13 from the translation of this DNA, likely because of a read error; what is shown is the protein translated from the DNA. The chain uses TRDV1 and TRDJ1, with D maybe TRDD3 (6 bases). Per germline, CDR1 TSWWSYY and CDR2 QGS. The CDR3 is made up of 14 amino acids. Here the CDR3 reads CALEIPWGSGKLTF. CDR3 sequence (DNA): TGTGCACTTGAGATTCCTTGGGGATCTGGTAAACTCACCTTT.